The rows below give T cell receptor beta chains drawn from one sample of a study of T cell clones after liver transplantation. TCRdb's copy holds only in-frame clones and misses some; the assay was immunoSEQ multiplex PCR. This sample has under 130,000 clones, with around 84% found just once. The sample consisted of CD4+ T cells from blood, taken 45 to 50 months after liver transplant. The receptor set was obtained from a human patient who received a liver transplant. Some of these T cells may belong to the graft donor. Both conserved end residues are part of each CDR3. Fields, in order: V gene, J gene, CDR3 protein.

TRBV6-6	TRBJ1-1	CASSYQSNTEAFF
TRBV28	TRBJ1-1	CASSLVPVTGVNTEAFF
TRBV19	TRBJ1-1	CASSLLGYTEAFF
TRBV6-1	TRBJ1-1	CASSERTGVRGEAFF
TRBV7-8	TRBJ2-2	CASNTGAANTGELFF
TRBV9	TRBJ2-5	CASSAGVAGETQYF
TRBV5-6	TRBJ2-7	CASSPIATYEQYF
TRBV7-2	TRBJ2-2	CASSTRVLTGELFF
TRBV7-2	TRBJ2-7	CASSLEWGRTYEQYF
TRBV5-4	TRBJ2-5	CASRPTLQGRETQYF
TRBV4-3	TRBJ2-1	CASSQAGRYNEQFF
TRBV9	TRBJ1-6	CASSVGPTGNSPLHF
TRBV6-5	TRBJ2-3	CASSYRFSSTDTQYF
TRBV19	TRBJ1-2	CASTSSWRNYGYTF
TRBV14	TRBJ1-2	CASSQVAGQTYGYTF
TRBV5-1	TRBJ1-5	CASSGSTDGLDSNQPQHF
TRBV18	TRBJ2-3	CASSPGQTDTQYF
TRBV5-1	TRBJ2-3	CASSLWTGSSTDTQYF
TRBV11-2	TRBJ1-3	CASSLLNGNSRNTIYF
TRBV2	TRBJ1-1	CASSEDREYTEAFF
TRBV6-1	TRBJ2-2	CASSGRQGNTGELFF
TRBV14	TRBJ1-4	CASSRTGLGKKLFF
TRBV6-5	TRBJ1-6	CASTKRPEILSPLHF
TRBV9	TRBJ2-2	CASSVDHSANTGELFF
TRBV6-1	TRBJ1-3	CASRLDRSSGNTIYF
TRBV28	TRBJ2-5	CASSPFRGSARTPQYF
TRBV7-9	TRBJ2-5	CASSLRQGARETQYF
TRBV19	TRBJ2-3	CASSSLADTDTQYF
TRBV5-1	TRBJ1-1	CASSSQGGTEAFF
TRBV7-3	TRBJ2-3	CASSSGWGNTQYF
TRBV7-2	TRBJ1-5	CASSAPGPLARPQHF
TRBV7-2	TRBJ1-2	CASSSTGSLGYTF
TRBV11-1	TRBJ2-1	CASSLAIGGGAGNEQFF
TRBV6-5	TRBJ1-5	CASSWGQSNQPQHF
TRBV5-4	TRBJ1-2	CASSSFDGANYGYTF
TRBV6-5	TRBJ2-3	CASRIQGPSTDTQYF
TRBV5-1	TRBJ2-7	CASSLEGTGTYEQYF
TRBV7-3	TRBJ1-1	CASSKTGMNTEAFF
TRBV7-7	TRBJ2-4	CASSPGVGLAKNIQYF
TRBV29-1	TRBJ2-7	CSATPGGYPYEQYF
TRBV29-1	TRBJ1-2	CSVGKRSTGETGGYTF
TRBV5-4	TRBJ1-3	CASSLEGGSANTIYF
TRBV6-4	TRBJ1-1	CASSRDQQGEAFF
TRBV5-4	TRBJ2-5	CASSLDPGQRQETQYF
TRBV13	TRBJ2-1	CASSFKGSSYNEQFF
TRBV19	TRBJ2-1	CASGRESSYNEQFF
TRBV12-5	TRBJ1-4	CASGLIPTNEKLFF
TRBV5-6	TRBJ1-2	CASSLGGAVNNYGYTF
TRBV6-1	TRBJ2-7	CASRPVTSYEQYF
TRBV29-1	TRBJ1-1	CSVHMVSTEAFF
TRBV7-2	TRBJ2-1	CASSLASSGGANEQFF
TRBV30	TRBJ1-5	CAWSSGSNQPQHF
TRBV6-8	TRBJ1-6	CASSPPAGLKRSPLHF
TRBV9	TRBJ2-2	CARTSDPGELFF
TRBV2	TRBJ1-5	CASSRIHSNQPQHF